These 28 T cell receptor beta chains came from one sample sequenced in a study of blood T cell repertoires in COVID-19. Clones were sequenced by immunoSEQ multiplex PCR, and TCRdb holds only the in-frame ones, with some missing. The table shows about 60,000 clones, with 83% occurring only once. The sequenced sample was peripheral blood. All receptors derive from a man between 50 and 59 years old with COVID-19, enrolled during active disease.

V gene TRBV19 combines with J gene TRBJ2-5; a weak D match, TRBD2 (5 bases). The V gene's germline CDR1 is LNHDA and CDR2 SQIVND (reference sequence). The CDR3 has 13 amino acids. V was cut by 2 bases and J by 4 bases, with 8 bases left in between. The CDR3 nucleotides read TGTGCCAGTAGTATATCCGGAGGAGAGACCCAGTACTTC. It codes for CASSISGGETQYF.

This clone was counted at least ten times. The chain uses TRBV2 and TRBJ1-1; the D gene is possibly TRBD1 (6 bases). The CDR3 extends over 11 amino acids. Germline CDR1 SNHLY, CDR2 FYNNEI. V dropped 6 bases and J dropped 7 bases, with 9 bases sitting between them. Here the CDR3 DNA reads TGTGCCAGCAGAGTGGACAGTGAAGCTTTCTTT. It yields the protein CASRVDSEAFF.

This clone was observed a few times. The chain joins TRBV2 to TRBJ1-5, with D perhaps TRBD1 (5 bases). The CDR3 contains 17 residues. With 5 bases removed from V and 1 base from J, the gap between germline ends came to 18 bases. CDR1 SNHLY and CDR2 FYNNEI come from the germline V gene. CDR3 region: CASSRLTQAASNQPQHF. The CDR3 DNA reads as TGTGCCAGCAGTCGGCTCACACAGGCAGCAAGCAATCAGCCCCAGCATTTT. The variable domain in full, with the rest retrieved from reference TRBV2 and TRBJ1-5, is EPEVTQTPSHQVTQMGQEVILRCVPISNHLYFYWYRQILGQKVEFLVSFYNNEISEKSEIFDDQFSVERPDGSNFTLKIRSTKLEDSAMYFCASSRLTQAASNQPQHFGDGTRLSIL.

This clone occurred a few times. V is TRBV28 and J is TRBJ1-5, with D possibly matching TRBD1 (6 bases). The CDR3 has 15 residues. CDR1 is MDHEN, CDR2 SYDVKM, per germline. V dropped 3 bases and J dropped 3 bases, with 12 bases sitting between them. The CDR3 DNA is TGTGCCAGCAGTTTCTCAGGACAGCTCAATCAGCCCCAGCATTTT. Protein: CASSFSGQLNQPQHF. Full variable domain (missing parts from reference TRBV28 and TRBJ1-5): DVKVTQSSRYLVKRTGEKVFLECVQDMDHENMFWYRQDPGLGLRLIYFSYDVKMKEKGDIPEGYSVSREKKERFSLILESASTNQTSMYLCASSFSGQLNQPQHFGDGTRLSIL.

This chain links TRBV14 with TRBJ2-6; no clear D gene. This CDR3 has 17 amino acids. With 4 bases removed from V and 3 bases from J, the gap between germline ends came to 16 bases. Germline assignment: CDR1 SGHDN and CDR2 FVKESK. DNA of the CDR3: TGTGCCAGCAGCCCGCGGCCCGTAGGTGGTGGGGCCAACGTCCTGACTTTC. Translated, it gives CASSPRPVGGGANVLTF.

A single count supports this clone. The chain combines TRBV6-5 with TRBJ2-5; D possibly corresponds to TRBD1 (6 bases). The CDR3 is 15 amino acids. Germline lookup yields CDR1 MNHEY and CDR2 SVGAGI. The V and J ends lost 4 bases and 3 bases respectively, with 15 bases between them. Here the CDR3 DNA reads TGTGCCAGCAGTTCCCAGGGGCTGCGGGAAGAGACCCAGTACTTC. Its translation is CASSSQGLREETQYF.

The chain links TRBV25-1 to TRBJ1-1; D unresolved. This CDR3 spans 14 amino acids. Germline values: CDR1 MGHDK, CDR2 SYGVNS. Trimming removed 3 bases from V and 0 bases from J, with 8 bases in between. CDR3 DNA sequence: TGTGCCAGCAGTGAGGGAGCAATGAACACTGAAGCTTTCTTT. Amino acids: CASSEGAMNTEAFF.

The chain carries TRBV7-4 and TRBJ1-4; weak D call: TRBD1 (6 bases). V lost 7 bases and J lost 0, with 12 bases in between. CDR1 and CDR2 (germline): SGHVT, SQSDAQ. This CDR3 has 15 amino acids. The CDR3 coding sequence is TGTGCCAGCATCAGACAGGCACCAACTAATGAAAAACTGTTTTTT. Translating gives CASIRQAPTNEKLFF.

This chain joins TRBV5-1 and TRBJ1-1; a weak D match, TRBD1 (6 bases). The ends were cut back, 1 base at V and 5 bases at J, with 15 bases in the middle. CDR3 length: 15 residues. The V gene's germline CDR1 is SGHRS and CDR2 YFSETQ. CDR3 region: CASSLIKGDGTEAFF. The CDR3 region has the DNA TGCGCCAGCAGCTTGATTAAGGGGGATGGGACTGAAGCTTTCTTT.

The chain joins TRBV4-3 to TRBJ2-1; possibly TRBD2 for D (5 bases). This CDR3 is built from 18 residues. CDR1 and CDR2 from the germline V gene are LGHNA and YSLEER. Trimming stripped 4 bases from V and 0 bases from J, with 19 bases between. CDR3: CASSPQALAVSSYNEQFF. CDR3 nucleotide sequence: TGCGCCAGCAGCCCCCAGGCTCTAGCTGTTAGCTCCTACAATGAGCAGTTCTTC.

This chain links TRBV29-1 with TRBJ2-3, with 9 bases identical to TRBD2. Germline lookup yields CDR1 SQVTM and CDR2 ANQGSEA. J was trimmed by 5 bases and V by 1 base; bases with no gene match: 10. The CDR3 has 16 amino acids. CDR3 bases: TGCAGCGTTGAAGGAAGGGTAGCGGGAGCTGTAGATACGCAGTATTTT. As protein: CSVEGRVAGAVDTQYF.

V gene TRBV5-1 combines with J gene TRBJ1-1; maybe TRBD1 (6 bases). The germline V gene has CDR1 SGHRS and CDR2 YFSETQ. CDR3 length: 17 amino acids. V was trimmed by 4 bases and J by 1 base, leaving 20 bases between them. CDR3 nucleotide sequence: TGCGCCAGCAGCCAAATCCGACCGGGACACCCGAACACTGAAGCTTTCTTT. Protein product: CASSQIRPGHPNTEAFF.

The chain has TRBV30 and TRBJ2-1, with TRBD2 as a possible D gene (6 bases). V dropped 3 bases and J dropped 6 bases, with 15 bases sitting between them. Germline V gene lookup returns CDR1 GTSNPN and CDR2 SVGIG (reference sequence). The CDR3 is 14 residues long. CDR3 residues: CAWRYPGVLNEQFF. CDR3 DNA sequence: TGTGCCTGGAGATATCCGGGAGTCCTCAATGAGCAGTTCTTC.

The V gene is TRBV28, the J gene TRBJ2-7; tentatively, D is TRBD2 (5 bases). Germline CDR1 and CDR2: MDHEN and SYDVKM. V shed 6 bases and J shed 3 bases, with 15 bases lying between them. The CDR3 totals 14 residues. The CDR3 nucleotides read TGTGCCAGCAGGCCCGGACTGATCAACTACGAGCAGTACTTC. Protein product: CASRPGLINYEQYF.

This clone was observed once. This sequence joins TRBV5-4 and TRBJ2-7, with TRBD2 identical over 9 bases. This CDR3 is built from 17 residues. In germline, CDR1 is SGHNT, CDR2 YYREEE (reference sequence). The V gene end was trimmed by 2 bases and the J gene end by 0 bases; junction bases not matched to a gene: 9. CDR3 nucleotide sequence: TGTGCCAGCAGCTTCTACGTCTTGCGGGAGGGCTCCTACGAGCAGTACTTC. Translating it yields CASSFYVLREGSYEQYF. The variable domain in full, with the rest retrieved from reference TRBV5-4 and TRBJ2-7, is ETGVTQSPTHLIKTRGQQVTLRCSSQSGHNTVSWYQQALGQGPQFIFQYYREEENGRGNFPPRFSGLQFPNYSSELNVNALELDDSALYLCASSFYVLREGSYEQYFGPGTRLTVT.

This CDR3 is CASSLEGATNTEAFF. CDR3 nucleotide sequence: TGTGCCAGCAGCTTGGAAGGGGCTACGAACACTGAAGCTTTCTTT. J is TRBJ1-1 and V is TRBV5-5; weak D call: TRBD1 (5 bases). Germline CDR1 is SGHKS and CDR2 is YYEKEE (reference sequence). The CDR3 length is 15 residues. V gave up 0 bases and J gave up 1 base, with 10 bases separating them.

V and J are TRBV7-8 and TRBJ1-1, with 9 bases lining up with TRBD1. CDR1 and CDR2 from the germline V gene are SGHVS and FQNEAQ. This CDR3 has 19 amino acids. V shed 0 bases and J 0 bases; nucleotides not matched to a gene: 11. CDR3 sequence reads: CASSLAPGTGIALNTEAFF. CDR3 in DNA: TGTGCCAGCAGCTTAGCCCCCGGGACAGGGATAGCCTTGAACACTGAAGCTTTCTTT.

The chain uses TRBV28 and TRBJ2-1; D ambiguous. Looked up from germline, CDR1 is MDHEN and CDR2 is SYDVKM. The CDR3 has 11 residues. Deletions cut 3 bases from V and 9 bases from J, with 6 bases between. Here the CDR3 reads CASSFFGEQFF. In DNA, the CDR3 is TGTGCCAGCAGTTTTTTCGGTGAGCAGTTCTTC.

In its sample, this clone was seen once. The chain couples TRBV5-4 to TRBJ1-6, with D uncertain. Germline V gene lookup returns CDR1 SGHNT and CDR2 YYREEE (reference sequence). V was pared by 2 bases and J by 6 bases, with 15 bases between. The CDR3 covers 16 residues. The CDR3 DNA sequence: TGTGCCAGCAGCTTAGGCGGCCCGACGGGTAATTCACCCCTCCACTTT. Amino acid sequence: CASSLGGPTGNSPLHF.

This chain joins TRBV27 and TRBJ1-3, with TRBD2 matching over 13 bases. Judging by the DNA end, TRBJ2-2 fits better; the J call may be wrong. This CDR3 is 16 amino acids long. Germline-derived CDR1 and CDR2 are MNHEY and SMNVEV (reference sequence). The CDR3 here is CASRTSGRSITGELFF. For the CDR3, the DNA is TGTGCCAGCAGGACTAGCGGGAGGTCAATAACCGGGGAGCTGTTTTTT.

The CDR3, as DNA: TGTGCCAGCAGTTTAAGCGGCAATCAGCCCCAGCATTTT. Its protein is CASSLSGNQPQHF. This chain links TRBV12-3 or TRBV12-4 with TRBJ1-5; no reliable D call. The length of the CDR3 is 13 residues. V was clipped by 2 bases and J by 2 bases, with 4 bases between them.

The V gene is TRBV9, the J gene TRBJ2-3; 14 bases align to TRBD2. This CDR3 comprises 19 residues. Germline V gives CDR1 SGDLS, CDR2 YYNGEE. V shed 2 bases and J 5 bases; nucleotides not matched to a gene: 13. The CDR3 coding sequence is TGTGCCAGCAGCGTTCGAGGGACTAGCGGGAGTGGGGGGGGAGATACGCAGTATTTT. Translating it yields CASSVRGTSGSGGGDTQYF.

This chain uses TRBV19 with TRBJ2-5, with 10 bases fitting TRBD2. The J segment lost 2 bases and the V segment lost 4 bases, leaving 4 bases of the junction unmatched. This CDR3 comprises 15 residues. The germline gives CDR1 LNHDA, CDR2 SQIVND (reference sequence). In DNA form, the CDR3 reads TGTGCCAGTAGTACTACTAGCGGGATTCAAGAGACCCAGTACTTC. Its translation is CASSTTSGIQETQYF.

The J gene is TRBJ1-3, the V gene TRBV25-1; D unresolved. From germline, CDR1 is MGHDK and CDR2 SYGVNS. The CDR3 spans 13 residues. V gave up 4 bases and J gave up 0 bases, with 4 bases separating them. The CDR3 spells CASSALSGNTIYF. The CDR3 DNA is TGTGCCAGCAGTGCCCTCTCTGGAAACACCATATATTTT.

This chain uses TRBV20-1 with TRBJ1-5, with 9 bases identical to TRBD1. The CDR3 totals 10 residues. Per germline, CDR1 DFQATT and CDR2 SNEGSKA (reference sequence). CDR3 in DNA: TGCAGCACAGGGGGCCAGCCCCAGCATTTT. It yields the protein CSTGGQPQHF.

This clone was seen a single time. V usage is TRBV5-1 and J usage is TRBJ2-5; a weak D match, TRBD2 (7 bases). The germline V and J ends were trimmed by 1 base and 2 bases, with 12 bases remaining between them. The V gene's germline CDR1 is SGHRS and CDR2 YFSETQ. The CDR3 length is 15 residues. The CDR3 DNA reads TGCGCCAGCAGCTTGAGGGGGGGCCCACAAGAGACCCAGTACTTC. Translated: CASSLRGGPQETQYF. Filled out from reference TRBV5-1 and TRBJ2-5, the complete variable domain reads KAGVTQTPRYLIKTRGQQVTLSCSPISGHRSVSWYQQTPGQGLQFLFEYFSETQRNKGNFPGRFSGRQFSNSRSEMNVSTLELGDSALYLCASSLRGGPQETQYFGPGTRLLVL.

The J gene is TRBJ2-7, the V gene TRBV3-1 (or the pseudogene TRBV3-2); 12 bases align to TRBD2. This CDR3 is 16 amino acids long. Germline values: CDR1 LGHDT, CDR2 YNNKEL (reference sequence). J was trimmed by 5 bases and V by 3 bases; bases with no gene match: 8. CDR3 in amino acids: CASSQGSSGRAHEQYF. Written as DNA, the CDR3 is TGTGCCAGCAGCCAGGGCTCTAGCGGGAGGGCCCACGAGCAGTACTTC.

The rearrangement links TRBV28 to TRBJ1-1; D perhaps matches TRBD1 (6 bases). V was shortened by 6 bases and J by 2 bases, with 16 bases between the two germline ends. The V gene's germline CDR1 is MDHEN and CDR2 SYDVKM. The CDR3 has 15 amino acids. CDR3 region: CASRATGLRNTEAFF. In DNA, the CDR3 is TGTGCCAGCAGGGCCACAGGGTTGAGAAACACTGAAGCTTTCTTT.